This TCR beta chain was obtained from a study of Ad26.COV2.S vaccination and SARS-CoV-2 variants. Treatment given: roughly 20 received Ad26.COV2.S at low or high dose, single or two shots; 5 received placebo; per-sample allocation not given. Each sample was drawn 63 days after the first injection (of vaccine or placebo). Sequenced by immunoSEQ multiplex PCR; TCRdb stores in-frame clones only, minus some. The sample has more than 400,000 clones; around 93% are singletons. CDR1 is ENHRY, CDR2 SYGVKD, per germline. The length of the CDR3 is 14 residues. Trimming took 3 bases from V and 3 from J, leaving 11 bases between them.

Sequencing was performed on peripheral blood, taken in a trial of Ad26.COV2.S vaccine versus placebo. The receptor was isolated from a person aged 18-60 years who received the Ad26.COV2.S COVID-19 vaccine or a placebo. The chain employs TRBV10-3 and TRBJ1-1; the D is unclear. CDR3: CAISEEFMYTEAFF. DNA for the CDR3: TGTGCCATCAGTGAAGAATTTATGTACACTGAAGCTTTCTTT.